A selection of T cell receptor beta chains follows, all from one sample in a study of patients and donors after allogeneic stem cell transplantation. A single record per CDR3 protein comes from TCRdb applying MiXCR to the RT-PCR reads. Here the sample spans approximately 250,000 distinct CDR3 sequences, 13% to 15% being singletons. Sequencing was performed on blood, either unsorted or a sorted T cell fraction (not recorded which). All receptors derive from a human donor who was either an allogeneic HSCT recipient or a stem cell or donor lymphocyte infusion donor (not recorded which). It is not recorded whose cells these are; they may come from a transplant donor. Both conserved end residues are trimmed from each CDR3. D genes are given only for firm matches.

j_call: TRBJ2-7; d_call: .; v_call: TRBV12-3/TRBV12-4; cdr3_aa: ASSLGESYEQY
j_call: TRBJ2-1; d_call: TRBD2; v_call: TRBV20-1; cdr3_aa: SARGGAGGRNEQF
j_call: TRBJ1-2; d_call: .; v_call: TRBV3-1; cdr3_aa: ASSPGPKSGYT
j_call: TRBJ2-1; d_call: .; v_call: TRBV18; cdr3_aa: ASSPEQGSKHNEQF
j_call: TRBJ1-4; d_call: .; v_call: TRBV5-4; cdr3_aa: ASSLAGLGTNEKLF
j_call: TRBJ2-5; d_call: TRBD1; v_call: TRBV11-2; cdr3_aa: ASSLSGTGLQETQY
j_call: TRBJ2-1; d_call: TRBD2; v_call: TRBV20-1; cdr3_aa: SARARGVVNEQF
j_call: TRBJ1-2; d_call: .; v_call: TRBV20-1; cdr3_aa: SASPNFYGYT
j_call: TRBJ2-1; d_call: TRBD2; v_call: TRBV11-2; cdr3_aa: ASSLGFGGAYNEQF
j_call: TRBJ1-1; d_call: .; v_call: TRBV11-3; cdr3_aa: ASSFYWTEAF
j_call: TRBJ1-4; d_call: TRBD1; v_call: TRBV11-1; cdr3_aa: ASSPKGTGNRIGEKLF